The 21 T cell receptor beta chains below were found in one sample sequenced in a study of breast tumors, draining lymph nodes, adjacent tissues. TCRdb analysed the multiplex PCR reads with MiXCR anew, one entry per CDR3 protein. The table shows approximately 90,000 distinct CDR3 sequences, with approximately 28% occurring only once. Breast cancer patients provided tissue from their axillary draining lymph nodes. Material for sequencing was axillary lymph node tissue. These receptors were obtained from a female donor with breast cancer. Some clones in this sample may be carry-over from other donors' samples.

This clonotype occurred many times. DNA for the CDR3: TGTGCCAGCAGCTTGAGACAGGCAGGCTTGAATGTGGGGTCACCCCTCCACTTT. Amino acids: CASSLRQAGLNVGSPLHF. The chain recombines TRBV5-6 with TRBJ1-6, with TRBD1 as a possible D gene (6 bases). The ends were cut back, 1 base at V and 10 bases at J, with 24 bases in the middle. The CDR3 runs to 18 residues. The germline CDR1 and CDR2 sequences are SGHDT and YYEEEE. The variable domain in full, with the rest retrieved from reference TRBV5-6 and TRBJ1-6, is DAGVTQSPTHLIKTRGQQVTLRCSPKSGHDTVSWYQQALGQGPQFIFQYYEEEERQRGNFPDRFSGHQFPNYSSELNVNALLLGDSALYLCASSLRQAGLNVGSPLHFGNGTRLTVT.

The sample holds many counts of this clonotype. The V call is TRBV19, the J call TRBJ2-5; D may be TRBD1 (6 bases). Trimming cost V 2 bases and J 4 bases, with 8 bases left between them. From germline, CDR1 is LNHDA and CDR2 SQIVND (reference sequence). The length of the CDR3 is 13 residues. The CDR3 nucleotides are TGTGCCAGTAGTATAAACAGGGCAGAGACCCAGTACTTC. Translating gives CASSINRAETQYF.

This clonotype was seen repeatedly, ten times or more. The V and J genes are TRBV20-1 and TRBJ1-3, with a weak D call TRBD1 (5 bases). The CDR3 is made up of 16 amino acids. Germline loops: CDR1 DFQATT, CDR2 SNEGSKA (reference sequence). V lost 0 bases and J lost 4, with 16 bases in between. The CDR3 DNA sequence: TGCAGTGCTAGAGATAGTGGGCAGGGAGACGGAAACACCATATATTTT. It yields the protein CSARDSGQGDGNTIYF.

In the case of this clonotype: No conserved phenylalanine or tryptophan is present at the end of the CDR3, so a read error is the likely explanation. The chain combines TRBV20-1 with TRBJ1-5; 8 nucleotides match TRBD1. Germline CDR1 reads DFQATT; CDR2 reads SNEGSKA (reference sequence). The CDR3 runs to 18 residues. CDR3 sequence (DNA): TGCAGCGCTAGTCGATACCTCACCCCGGGACAGGGCAATCAGCCCCAGCATCTT. It codes for CSASRYLTPGQGNQPQHL.

This clonotype was seen ten or more times. In DNA, the CDR3 is TGTGCCAGCAGCCCGCAGGGGGGCGTTAATGAAAAACTGTTTTTT. Translating it yields CASSPQGGVNEKLFF. The rearrangement joins TRBV9 to TRBJ1-4; 7 bases match TRBD1. Trimming removed 4 bases from V and 4 bases from J; junction bases left unmatched: 7. Germline V gene sequence: CDR1 SGDLS, CDR2 YYNGEE. The CDR3 length is 15 residues.

The chain couples TRBV7-2 to TRBJ2-2, with 13 bases that match TRBD2. CDR3 length: 16 residues. V lost 6 bases, J lost 6 bases, and 7 bases stayed unmatched. Germline-derived CDR1 and CDR2 are SGHTA and FQGNSA. DNA for the CDR3: TGTGCCAGCAGACGGACTAGCGGGAGTTCGGCCGGGGAGCTGTTTTTT. Protein product: CASRRTSGSSAGELFF.

The rearrangement joins TRBV9 to TRBJ2-5, with D perhaps TRBD2 (5 bases). The V and J ends lost 3 bases and 2 bases respectively, with 14 bases between them. Germline V gives CDR1 SGDLS, CDR2 YYNGEE. The CDR3 is 15 amino acids. The CDR3 sequence: CASSGGYDYQETQYF. CDR3 DNA: TGTGCCAGCAGCGGAGGTTATGACTATCAAGAGACCCAGTACTTC.

This clonotype came up many times. V is TRBV11-2 and J is TRBJ2-1; D is uncertain. V lost 1 base, J lost 2 bases, and 12 bases lay in between. The CDR3 has 16 residues. Germline CDR1 reads SGHAT; CDR2 reads FQNNGV. The CDR3 spells CASSLGTGRAYNEQFF. The CDR3 bases are TGTGCCAGCAGCTTAGGGACCGGGCGCGCCTACAATGAGCAGTTCTTC.

This clonotype was detected ten times or more. This chain links TRBV19 with TRBJ2-7; 10 bases are shared with TRBD1. This CDR3 comprises 17 residues. Trimming at V came to 5 bases and at J to 2 bases, leaving 12 bases not matched to a gene. CDR1 LNHDA and CDR2 SQIVND come from the germline V gene (reference sequence). The CDR3 loop reads CASSPGTGVLMTYEQYF. In nucleotides, the CDR3 is TGTGCCAGTAGTCCCGGGACAGGGGTACTCATGACCTACGAGCAGTACTTC.

This clonotype has ten or more counts. The rearrangement uses TRBV5-1 and TRBJ2-5, with D tentatively TRBD2 (6 bases). CDR1 is SGHRS, CDR2 YFSETQ, per germline. The germline V and J ends were trimmed by 0 bases and 6 bases, with 15 bases remaining between them. The CDR3 runs 15 residues. The DNA for the CDR3 is TGCGCCAGCAGCTTGGGGGGGGAAGGGGCGAAGACCCAGTACTTC. Translation gives CASSLGGEGAKTQYF.

This clonotype was seen ten or more times. One base away lies a much larger clone, so this may be a sequencing read error. V gene TRBV9 combines with J gene TRBJ2-7; D gene ambiguous. This CDR3 is 14 amino acids long. Germline CDR1 is SGDLS and CDR2 is YYNGEE. The CDR3 loop is CASSVAHQGYEQSF. The CDR3 coding sequence is TGTGCCAGCAGCGTAGCGCACCAAGGGTACGAGCAGTCCTTC.

V gene TRBV7-8 combines with J gene TRBJ1-3, with D possibly being TRBD1 (5 bases). The V end was cut by 1 base, the J end by 2 bases, with 9 bases between. This CDR3 is 15 amino acids long. CDR1 and CDR2 from the germline V gene are SGHVS and FQNEAQ. CDR3 bases: TGTGCCAGCAGCTTAGGGGGCAGGGCTGGAAACACCATATATTTT. Amino acid sequence: CASSLGGRAGNTIYF.

About this clonotype itself: The junction shows a germline mismatch at one end, possibly a read error. V and J are TRBV5-1 and TRBJ1-1, with D maybe TRBD1 (6 bases). Germline CDR1 is SGHRS and CDR2 is YFSETQ. The CDR3 runs 15 residues. The CDR3 DNA follows: TGCGCCAGCAACGGACTACAGGGTGGGAACACTGAAGCTCTCTTT. It encodes CASNGLQGGNTEALF.

The V and J genes are TRBV14 and TRBJ2-1, with a weak D call TRBD2 (7 bases). The length of the CDR3 is 17 residues. Germline V CDR1 and CDR2: SGHDN, FVKESK. Trimming stripped 0 bases from V and 9 bases from J, with 21 bases between. In DNA form, the CDR3 reads TGTGCCAGCAGCCAAGATAATGCGCGGGGAGGGGGGGGTGAGCAGTTCTTC. The encoded protein is CASSQDNARGGGGEQFF.

The chain combines TRBV11-1 with TRBJ2-7; D might be TRBD2 (5 bases). Germline assignment: CDR1 SGHAT and CDR2 FQDESV (reference sequence). The ends were cut back, 5 bases at V and 0 bases at J, with 14 bases in the middle. This CDR3 spans 15 amino acids. CDR3 sequence: CASSADSRASYEQYF. The CDR3 DNA is TGTGCCAGCAGCGCGGACTCACGGGCCTCCTACGAGCAGTACTTC.

In this sample, this clonotype turned up once. This may arise from a read error, as a much more abundant clone is one base away. The rearrangement joins TRBV4-3 to TRBJ2-4; TRBD2 agrees at 7 bases. There are 13 residues in the CDR3. V gave up 0 bases and J gave up 16 bases; unmatched junction bases: 9. Germline CDR1 is LGHNA and CDR2 is YSLEER. CDR3 DNA sequence: TGCGCCAGCAGCCAAGATACTGGACTAGGGGTTTACTTC. As protein: CASSQDTGLGVYF.

This chain links TRBV4-3 with TRBJ1-1; D gene ambiguous. Trimming took off 2 bases at V and 0 bases at J, with 10 bases between the two ends. Germline V gene sequence: CDR1 LGHNA, CDR2 YSLEER. The CDR3 has 15 amino acids. The CDR3 nucleotides are TGCGCCAGCAGCCAATCCTTGGGGATGAACACTGAAGCTTTCTTT. As protein: CASSQSLGMNTEAFF.

This chain connects TRBV5-4 to TRBJ2-3; 10 bases are a match to TRBD2. Looked up from germline, CDR1 is SGHNT and CDR2 is YYREEE (reference sequence). V trimming: 4 bases; J trimming: 4 bases; junction bases outside the gene matches: 9. The CDR3 totals 16 residues. Written as DNA, the CDR3 is TGTGCCAGCAGCGCCGCTAGCGGGAGTCTTGCAGATACGCAGTATTTT. As protein: CASSAASGSLADTQYF.

As to this clonotype: A much bigger clone sits one base away, suggesting this may be a read error. The CDR3 coding sequence is TGTGCCAGCAGCTTTGGGACAGCGGGCTACGAGCAGTACTTC. It specifies CASSFGTAGYEQYF. J is TRBJ2-7 and V is TRBV5-6, with TRBD1 as a possible D gene (7 bases). Trimming took 2 bases from V and 3 from J, leaving 12 bases between them. The CDR3 covers 14 residues. CDR1 and CDR2 (germline): SGHDT, YYEEEE. Variable domain in full (rest from reference TRBV5-6 and TRBJ2-7): DAGVTQSPTHLIKTRGQQVTLRCSPKSGHDTVSWYQQALGQGPQFIFQYYEEEERQRGNFPDRFSGHQFPNYSSELNVNALLLGDSALYLCASSFGTAGYEQYFGPGTRLTVT.

The rearrangement links TRBV5-1 to TRBJ2-2; 10 bases align to TRBD2. V trimming: 4 bases; J trimming: 3 bases; junction bases outside the gene matches: 9. The germline V gene has CDR1 SGHRS and CDR2 YFSETQ. The CDR3 consists of 17 residues. The CDR3 loop reads CASSVETSGFYTGELFF. CDR3 nucleotide sequence: TGCGCCAGCAGCGTAGAGACTAGCGGGTTCTACACCGGGGAGCTGTTTTTT.

This clonotype was recorded a few times. This may stem from a read error, because a much larger clone lies one nucleotide away. V is TRBV20-1 and J is TRBJ2-7, with no clear D. Trimming removed 2 bases at V and 6 bases at J, with 17 bases between. Germline CDR1 DFQATT, CDR2 SNEGSKA (reference sequence). This CDR3 region has 14 residues. The CDR3 nucleotides read TGCAGTGCTAGATTAGGTGGGCGCAATTCCGAGCAGTACTTC. Protein product: CSARLGGRNSEQYF.